This entry lists 28 T cell receptor beta chains sequenced from one sample in a study of T-cell reconstitution after alpha-beta-depleted transplantation in children. A TCRbeta library incorporating unique molecular identifiers was prepared. TCRdb ran MiXCR on the PCR reads and lists one entry per CDR3 protein. The sample yields just under 150,000 distinct CDR3 sequences, roughly 9% seen once. Specimen: PBMCs, mostly from graft donor cells, collected 180 days after TCRalphabeta/CD19-depleted stem cell transplant. Receptors originate from a female patient between 2 and 15 years old who had a stem cell transplant for congenital amegakaryocytic thrombocytopenia, so the T cells may come from the graft donor.

This clonotype was observed at least ten times. The J gene is TRBJ1-2, the V gene TRBV18, with 9 bases matching TRBD1. The junction had 4 bases not matched to a gene; V was cut back by 3 bases and J by 2 bases. Germline V gene sequence: CDR1 KGHSH, CDR2 LQKENI. The CDR3 totals 15 residues. CDR3 amino acids: CASSPAGTGNYGYTF. The CDR3 coding sequence is TGTGCCAGCTCACCCGCCGGGACAGGGAACTATGGCTACACCTTC. The variable domain in full, with the rest retrieved from reference TRBV18 and TRBJ1-2, is NAGVMQNPRHLVRRRGQEARLRCSPMKGHSHVYWYRQLPEEGLKFMVYLQKENIIDESGMPKERFSAEFPKEGPSILRIQQVVRGDSAAYFCASSPAGTGNYGYTFGSGTRLTVV.

This clonotype occurred many times. CDR3 loop: CASTAGALQPQHF. The CDR3 DNA follows: TGTGCCAGCACCGCGGGGGCACTTCAGCCCCAGCATTTT. The J gene is TRBJ1-5, the V gene TRBV12-3 or TRBV12-4, with D perhaps TRBD1 (6 bases). The CDR3 runs 13 residues. The V end was cut by 7 bases, the J end by 6 bases, with 13 bases between.

The chain joins TRBV11-2 to TRBJ2-7, with 14 bases that match TRBD2. Germline CDR1 reads SGHAT; CDR2 reads FQNNGV. Trimming cost V 4 bases and J 2 bases; bases outside gene matches: 4. CDR3 length: 16 amino acids. In nucleotides, the CDR3 is TGTGCCAGCAGCTCGACTAGCGGGGGGGGGGCCTACGAGCAGTACTTC. It is translated as CASSSTSGGGAYEQYF.

The chain uses TRBV4-3 and TRBJ2-1, with 9 bases that match TRBD1. This CDR3 spans 16 amino acids. The ends lost 0 bases at V and 2 bases at J; junction bases unmatched: 2. CDR1 is LGHNA, CDR2 YSLEER, per germline. CDR3 sequence (DNA): TGCGCCAGCAGCCAAGATCGGGACAGGGCCTACAATGAGCAGTTCTTC. As protein: CASSQDRDRAYNEQFF.

The table lists this clonotype with many counts. The chain is built from TRBV12-3 or TRBV12-4 and TRBJ2-7, with D tentatively TRBD1 (6 bases). V was pared by 1 base and J by 3 bases, with 10 bases between. The CDR3 has 14 amino acids. CDR3 in DNA: TGTGCCAGCAGTTTAGGCCAGGGGCTCTACGAGCAGTACTTC. Translation gives CASSLGQGLYEQYF.

V gene TRBV7-2 combines with J gene TRBJ1-1; D possibly corresponds to TRBD1 (5 bases). Germline CDR1 reads SGHTA; CDR2 reads FQGNSA. This CDR3 is 15 amino acids long. The germline V and J ends were trimmed by 6 bases and 0 bases, with 14 bases remaining between them. DNA of the CDR3: TGTGCCAGCAGGCTGGACAACTTCATGAACACTGAAGCTTTCTTT. It specifies CASRLDNFMNTEAFF.

This clonotype appeared many times. The chain employs TRBV15 and TRBJ1-2; possibly TRBD1 for D (5 bases). This CDR3 comprises 16 residues. Trimming pared 2 bases from V and 3 bases from J, leaving 16 bases between. In germline, CDR1 is LNHNV, CDR2 YYDKDF (reference sequence). The CDR3 is CATSRRLQTAYYGYTF. DNA of the CDR3: TGTGCCACCAGCAGACGGCTACAGACAGCGTACTATGGCTACACCTTC.

This clonotype was counted many times. Here the CDR3 reads CASSLALGGHGNTIYF. The CDR3, as DNA: TGTGCCAGCAGCTTAGCGCTCGGGGGTCATGGAAACACCATATATTTT. The chain has TRBV7-2 and TRBJ1-3; a weak D match, TRBD1 (5 bases). Germline-derived CDR1 and CDR2 are SGHTA and FQGNSA. The CDR3 runs to 16 residues. Trimming left V 0 bases short and J 3 bases short, with 12 bases between.

This clonotype came up many times. J is TRBJ2-7 and V is TRBV7-6; the match to TRBD2 covers 9 bases. Germline CDR1 and CDR2: SGHVS and FNYEAQ. This CDR3 is built from 14 residues. After removal of 4 bases from V and 5 bases from J, the junction contained 6 bases not matched to a gene. CDR3 loop: CASSSIAGDNEQYF. The DNA for the CDR3 is TGTGCCAGCAGCTCGATAGCGGGAGATAACGAGCAGTACTTC.

In this sample, this clonotype turned up many times. The chain employs TRBV5-1 and TRBJ2-5, with TRBD2 identical over 10 bases. The V segment lost 1 base and the J segment 4 bases; nucleotides outside the gene matches: 7. The CDR3 has 16 residues. CDR1 is SGHRS, CDR2 YFSETQ, per germline. Here the CDR3 reads CASSLSSGRAVETQYF. CDR3 sequence (DNA): TGCGCCAGCAGCTTGTCAAGCGGGAGGGCCGTAGAGACCCAGTACTTC.

V usage is TRBV30 and J usage is TRBJ2-3; D might be TRBD1 (6 bases). The CDR3 extends over 16 amino acids. V was cut by 1 base and J by 5 bases, with 19 bases left in between. Germline assignment: CDR1 GTSNPN and CDR2 SVGIG (reference sequence). The CDR3 nucleotides read TGTGCCTGGAGTGAGAAGGGACACAACCTAATAGATACGCAGTATTTT. Translating gives CAWSEKGHNLIDTQYF.

This clonotype was observed a few times. The chain has TRBV18 and TRBJ1-1; D uncertain. V was trimmed by 3 bases and J by 3 bases, leaving 8 bases between them. The CDR3 is 13 residues long. Germline V gene sequence: CDR1 KGHSH, CDR2 LQKENI. The CDR3 region has the DNA TGTGCCAGCTCACCTCTTCCCTACACTGAAGCTTTCTTT. It is translated as CASSPLPYTEAFF.

Ten or more counts support this clonotype. The chain links TRBV28 to TRBJ1-3; no definite D call. V lost 5 bases to trimming and J lost 6 bases, with 17 bases between them. Per germline, CDR1 MDHEN and CDR2 SYDVKM. The CDR3 contains 15 residues. The CDR3 loop reads CASSPRLPTPNTIYF. CDR3 bases: TGTGCCAGCAGTCCCCGACTCCCCACCCCAAACACCATATATTTT. Filled out from reference TRBV28 and TRBJ1-3, the complete variable domain reads DVKVTQSSRYLVKRTGEKVFLECVQDMDHENMFWYRQDPGLGLRLIYFSYDVKMKEKGDIPEGYSVSREKKERFSLILESASTNQTSMYLCASSPRLPTPNTIYFGEGSWLTVV.

This clonotype has a single count. The junction and the germline gene differ at one end; a read error may be behind it. V and J are TRBV5-1 and TRBJ2-7, with 7 bases aligning to TRBD2. CDR1 and CDR2 from the germline V gene are SGHRS and YFSETQ. CDR3 length equals 15 residues. The CDR3 is CASTLGAGFGYEQYF. CDR3 in DNA: TGCGCCAGCACCTTGGGAGCGGGGTTTGGTTACGAGCAGTACTTC.

This clonotype was seen ten or more times. The gene calls are TRBV11-2 and TRBJ2-2; no reliable D call. V gave up 3 bases and J gave up 9 bases, with 5 bases separating them. Per the germline V gene, CDR1 is SGHAT and CDR2 is FQNNGV. The CDR3 is made up of 11 amino acids. DNA for the CDR3: TGTGCCAGCAGCTTTAGTCGGGAGCTGTTTTTT. As protein: CASSFSRELFF.

This clonotype showed up many times. The chain is built from TRBV20-1 and TRBJ2-3, with 8 bases fitting TRBD2. Germline trimming cut 6 bases from V and 5 bases from J; bases unmatched to any gene: 16. The CDR3 has 16 amino acids. CDR1 is DFQATT and CDR2 is SNEGSKA in the germline V gene (reference sequence). In DNA form, the CDR3 reads TGCAGTGCGTCAAGTCCCACGGGGGGGCGGTTAGATACGCAGTATTTT. This codes for CSASSPTGGRLDTQYF.

The V and J genes are TRBV5-1 and TRBJ2-3; D might be TRBD2 (6 bases). The germline V gene encodes CDR1 SGHRS and CDR2 YFSETQ. V lost 4 bases and J 7 bases, leaving 13 bases between the germline ends. CDR3 length: 13 residues. CDR3 amino acids: CASSRDLTYTQYF. The CDR3 nucleotides are TGCGCCAGCAGCCGGGACTTGACATATACGCAGTATTTT.

This clonotype was picked up many times. The chain carries TRBV3-1 and TRBJ1-1; D is undetermined. This CDR3 has 14 residues. In germline, CDR1 is LGHDT, CDR2 YNNKEL (reference sequence). Trimming removed 7 bases from V and 5 bases from J, with 17 bases in between. The CDR3 sequence: CASTNTAGGTEAFF. CDR3 bases: TGTGCCAGCACGAACACGGCGGGAGGGACTGAAGCTTTCTTT.

On this clonotype itself: This may come from a read error, since a much larger clone is one base off. The chain employs TRBV28 and TRBJ2-7, with 7 bases fitting TRBD1. V was pared by 3 bases and J by 3 bases, with 8 bases of the junction left unmatched. CDR1 is MDHEN, CDR2 SYDVKM, per germline. The CDR3 sequence is 15 residues long. In DNA, the CDR3 is TGTGCCAGCAGTTTCCTGACAGGGATCTACTACGAGCAGTACTTC. As protein: CASSFLTGIYYEQYF.

This clonotype showed up many times. The gene calls are TRBV20-1 and TRBJ2-3; D remains ambiguous. Trimming took 3 bases from V and 5 from J, leaving 6 bases between them. This CDR3 has 11 amino acids. Germline-derived CDR1 and CDR2 are DFQATT and SNEGSKA (reference sequence). CDR3 sequence: CSASTRDTQYF. CDR3 DNA sequence: TGCAGTGCTAGCACACGAGATACGCAGTATTTT.

With regard to this clonotype: One end of the junction varies from germline; a read error may be responsible. This chain connects TRBV3-1 to TRBJ1-1; tentatively, D is TRBD1 (6 bases). Germline CDR1 LGHDT, CDR2 YNNKEL (reference sequence). The CDR3 sequence is 15 residues long. The CDR3 region is CASCQGINRRGRAFF. For the CDR3, the DNA is TGTGCCAGCTGCCAAGGAATAAACCGCAGGGGAAGGGCTTTCTTT.

Ten or more counts support this clonotype. The chain couples TRBV12-3 or TRBV12-4 to TRBJ2-5; 14 bases line up with TRBD2. CDR3 length equals 16 residues. V dropped 7 bases and J dropped 4; count of bases not matched to a gene: 8. CDR3 sequence reads: CASNDPGLAGGETQYF. The CDR3 DNA is TGTGCCAGCAACGATCCCGGACTAGCGGGAGGAGAGACCCAGTACTTC.

A word on this clonotype: At one end, the junction sequence differs from germline, possibly due to a read error. The chain recombines TRBV5-8 with TRBJ2-4; 8 bases map to TRBD2. This CDR3 contains 16 residues. In germline, CDR1 is SGHTS, CDR2 YDEGEE. Written as DNA, the CDR3 is TGTGCCAGCGGCCCCAGACTCCCGGGGGGGCTGACCCACAGAACTTTC. Translated, it gives CASGPRLPGGLTHRTF.

This clonotype was counted at least ten times. The genes are TRBV4-1 and TRBJ1-2; D is ambiguous. The CDR3 covers 15 residues. The germline V gene encodes CDR1 MGHRA and CDR2 YSYEKL. The V gene lost 4 bases and the J gene lost 2 bases, with 14 bases spanning the gap. The CDR3 spells CASSPVGVRNYGYTF. The CDR3 coding sequence is TGCGCCAGCAGCCCCGTCGGGGTCAGGAACTATGGCTACACCTTC.

The rearrangement uses TRBV2 and TRBJ2-1; D unresolved. The length of the CDR3 is 14 residues. Trimming took 1 base from V and 4 from J, leaving 8 bases between them. Germline V gene data show CDR1 as SNHLY and CDR2 as FYNNEI. For the CDR3, the DNA is TGTGCCAGCAGTGAAGATACAGTTTACAATGAGCAGTTCTTC. This codes for CASSEDTVYNEQFF.

Ten or more counts support this clonotype. The CDR3 DNA sequence: TGTGCCAGCAGCCAAGGAGGAGAGACCCAGTACTTC. It encodes CASSQGGETQYF. The rearrangement joins TRBV14 to TRBJ2-5, with D unresolved. Germline CDR1 reads SGHDN; CDR2 reads FVKESK. The CDR3 length is 12 residues. Trimming cost V 1 base and J 4 bases, with 4 bases left between them. The full variable domain, completed using reference TRBV14 and TRBJ2-5, is EAGVTQFPSHSVIEKGQTVTLRCDPISGHDNLYWYRRVMGKEIKFLLHFVKESKQDESGMPNNRFLAERTGGTYSTLKVQPAELEDSGVYFCASSQGGETQYFGPGTRLLVL.

V and J are TRBV20-1 and TRBJ1-6, with D uncertain. Deletions cut 0 bases from V and 10 bases from J, with 7 bases between. The germline V gene encodes CDR1 DFQATT and CDR2 SNEGSKA (reference sequence). The CDR3 runs 12 residues. The CDR3 loop reads CSARDRRSPLHF. CDR3 nucleotides: TGCAGTGCTAGAGATCGGCGGTCACCCCTCCACTTT.

With regard to this clonotype: A read error may account for a junction end that differs from germline. The CDR3 loop is CARSYARGLSYEQYF. As DNA, the CDR3 is TGTGCCAGAAGTTACGCGCGGGGTTTATCCTACGAGCAGTACTTC. J is TRBJ2-7 and V is TRBV6-5; D may be TRBD2 (6 bases). The germline gives CDR1 MNHEY, CDR2 SVGAGI. The CDR3 is 15 residues long.